Shown below are 8 T cell receptor beta chains from a single sample sequenced in a study of T cells after yellow fever vaccination. One entry per CDR3 protein results from TCRdb running MiXCR on the 5' RACE reads. The sample consists of a few hundred thousand distinct CDR3 sequences, roughly 3.3% of them appearing once. The sequenced sample was CD4+ T cells sorted from PBMCs, obtained 10 days after the yellow fever booster vaccination. The receptors shown here come from a man aged 18 to 30 who received the YFV17D yellow fever vaccine.

This clonotype appeared many times. The chain links TRBV20-1 to TRBJ1-5; D gene ambiguous. V was cut by 3 bases and J by 3 bases, with 12 bases left in between. Germline V gene sequence: CDR1 DFQATT, CDR2 SNEGSKA (reference sequence). This CDR3 region has 14 residues. DNA for the CDR3: TGCAGTGCTAGGCAGGCCAACGACAATCAGCCCCAGCATTTT. Protein product: CSARQANDNQPQHF.

V gene TRBV18 combines with J gene TRBJ1-3, with 8 bases matching TRBD1. This CDR3 is built from 16 residues. Germline V gene lookup returns CDR1 KGHSH and CDR2 LQKENI. The trim removed 2 bases at V and 2 bases at J, leaving 5 bases unmatched. CDR3 in amino acids: CASSPDQGAAGNTIYF. DNA for the CDR3: TGTGCCAGCTCACCAGATCAGGGGGCAGCTGGAAACACCATATATTTT.

This clonotype was counted many times. CDR3 coding DNA: TGTGCCAGCAAAACGGGGGGCCTGGGCAATGAGCAGTTCTTC. This encodes CASKTGGLGNEQFF. The chain carries TRBV7-2 and TRBJ2-1, with a weak D call TRBD2 (7 bases). This CDR3 has 14 amino acids. V gave up 7 bases and J gave up 6 bases, with 16 bases separating them. Germline-derived CDR1 and CDR2 are SGHTA and FQGNSA.

This clonotype was counted a single time. This chain joins TRBV9 and TRBJ2-7; D is possibly TRBD2 (6 bases). Germline CDR1 and CDR2: SGDLS and YYNGEE. V was pared by 4 bases and J by 2 bases, with 16 bases between. This CDR3 contains 15 residues. CDR3 region: CASSLTGTLAYEQYF. The CDR3 DNA is TGTGCCAGCAGCTTAACCGGGACTTTGGCCTACGAGCAGTACTTC.

This sequence joins TRBV29-1 and TRBJ2-1; D call uncertain. The CDR3 has 11 amino acids. Trimming removed 6 bases from V and 3 bases from J, with 6 bases in between. CDR1 and CDR2 from the germline V gene are SQVTM and ANQGSEA. The DNA for the CDR3 is TGCAGCGTGACCGACTACAATGAGCAGTTCTTC. Amino acid sequence: CSVTDYNEQFF.

This clonotype was counted many times. The rearrangement uses TRBV4-2 and TRBJ2-3; TRBD2 aligns across 12 bases. The J segment lost 1 base and the V segment lost 4 bases, leaving 9 bases of the junction unmatched. The germline V gene encodes CDR1 LGHNA and CDR2 YNFKEQ. This CDR3 contains 18 residues. The chain's CDR3 is CASSRSNRLAGGTDTQYF. The CDR3 DNA sequence: TGTGCCAGCAGCCGATCGAACCGACTAGCGGGGGGCACAGATACGCAGTATTTT.

This chain links TRBV27 with TRBJ1-2, with D possibly being TRBD1 (5 bases). The CDR3 loop spans 17 amino acids. From germline, CDR1 is MNHEY and CDR2 SMNVEV (reference sequence). Trimming took off 5 bases at V and 4 bases at J, with 23 bases between the two ends. The CDR3 loop is CASSGIDSLQAIYGYTF. CDR3 nucleotides: TGTGCCAGCAGTGGGATCGACAGTCTACAGGCAATCTATGGCTACACCTTC.

In its sample, this clonotype was seen a few times. The rearrangement joins TRBV4-1 to TRBJ2-7, with TRBD1 matching 9 bases. This CDR3 region has 15 residues. J was trimmed by 5 bases and V by 2 bases; bases with no gene match: 7. CDR1 and CDR2 (germline): MGHRA, YSYEKL. DNA of the CDR3: TGCGCCAGCAGCCAACCGGGACAGGGTCGCAACGAGCAGTACTTC. It codes for CASSQPGQGRNEQYF.